The 5 T cell receptor beta chains presented below share a single source sample, sequenced in a study of response to subunit inactivated influenza vaccine. MiXCR was run by TCRdb on the RT-PCR reads, yielding one entry per CDR3 protein. Of approximately 490,000 distinct CDR3 sequences in the sample, approximately 7.2% were seen once. The starting material was PBMCs from blood, obtained around 25 months after vaccination. The receptors originated from a man aged 50-75 years who received an inactivated influenza vaccine.

This chain joins TRBV7-2 and TRBJ2-1; D perhaps matches TRBD2 (5 bases). The CDR3 spans 15 residues. Germline V gene data show CDR1 as SGHTA and CDR2 as FQGNSA. Trimming removed 5 bases from V and 0 bases from J, with 11 bases in between. For the CDR3, the DNA is TGTGCCAGCAGCCTCTTTGGGAGCTCCTACAATGAGCAGTTCTTC. Protein: CASSLFGSSYNEQFF.

This clonotype ranks as medium-sized. The V call is TRBV7-2, the J call TRBJ2-7, with 8 positions matching TRBD2. Trimming removed 5 bases from V and 2 bases from J; junction bases left unmatched: 8. The CDR3 runs 15 residues. In germline, CDR1 is SGHTA, CDR2 FQGNSA. The CDR3: CASSPLTGGTYEQYF. CDR3 in DNA: TGTGCCAGCAGCCCCCTAACGGGGGGGACCTACGAGCAGTACTTC.

The sample holds a few counts of this clonotype. This chain links TRBV12-3 or TRBV12-4 with TRBJ2-7; 10 bases match TRBD1. The length of the CDR3 is 14 residues. V lost 6 bases and J lost 2; bases outside the gene matches: 4. This CDR3 reads CASRSGTGAYEQYF. CDR3 coding DNA: TGTGCCAGCAGGTCCGGGACAGGGGCCTACGAGCAGTACTTC.

The chain uses TRBV28 and TRBJ2-7; a possible D gene is TRBD2 (5 bases). The length of the CDR3 is 11 residues. In germline, CDR1 is MDHEN, CDR2 SYDVKM. The CDR3 here is CNGVERYEQYF. CDR3 sequence (DNA): TGTAACGGGGTGGAGCGTTACGAGCAGTACTTC.

The V and J genes are TRBV7-9 and TRBJ1-2; TRBD1 agrees at 10 bases. CDR3 length equals 16 residues. The germline gives CDR1 SEHNR, CDR2 FQNEAQ (reference sequence). The J segment lost 4 bases and the V segment lost 5 bases, leaving 10 bases of the junction unmatched. CDR3 coding DNA: TGTGCCAGCAGCCTCATGACAGGGGGCAAACTCTATGGCTACACCTTC. It yields the protein CASSLMTGGKLYGYTF. Looking up the rest from reference TRBV7-9 and TRBJ1-2 gives the full variable domain: DTGVSQNPRHKITKRGQNVTFRCDPISEHNRLYWYRQTLGQGPEFLTYFQNEAQLEKSRLLSDRFSAERPKGSFSTLEIQRTEQGDSAMYLCASSLMTGGKLYGYTFGSGTRLTVV.